Below, 11 T cell receptor beta chains from the same sample are listed, as sequenced in a study of OX40 agonist ivuxolimab in advanced cancers. Clones were read by immunoSEQ multiplex PCR, and TCRdb kept only the in-frame ones, dropping some. Counted here are around 53,000 clones, around nine tenths occurring once; the ten biggest clones make up less than 0.75%. The specimen was CD4+ or CD8+ T cells sorted from blood, collected in a trial of the OX40 agonist ivuxolimab. These receptors all stem from an adult with an advanced solid tumor such as melanoma, head and neck, liver or kidney cancer.

The chain couples TRBV6-1 to TRBJ1-1; D gene uncertain. Looked up from germline, CDR1 is MNHNS and CDR2 is SASEGT. The CDR3 is 13 amino acids. Trimming shortened V by 2 bases and J by 0 bases, and 4 bases separated the two germline ends. This CDR3 reads CASSELLNTEAFF. The CDR3 DNA sequence: TGTGCCAGCAGTGAACTGTTGAACACTGAAGCTTTCTTT.

In nucleotides, the CDR3 is TGTGCCAGCAGAGCGGACAGGGCGGGAAACACCATATATTTT. This translates into CASRADRAGNTIYF. The V and J genes are TRBV2 and TRBJ1-3; 8 bases fit TRBD1. V gave up 6 bases and J gave up 4 bases; unmatched junction bases: 5. Per germline, CDR1 SNHLY and CDR2 FYNNEI. The length of the CDR3 is 14 residues.

This clone was detected only once. The chain uses TRBV6-5 and TRBJ2-7, with TRBD1 matching 8 bases. V trimming: 3 bases; J trimming: 2 bases; junction bases outside the gene matches: 6. Per germline, CDR1 MNHEY and CDR2 SVGAGI. This CDR3 has 15 residues. This CDR3 reads CASSYRQGRPYEQYF. The CDR3 DNA follows: TGTGCCAGCAGTTATAGACAGGGGCGACCCTACGAGCAGTACTTC.

The V and J genes are TRBV28 and TRBJ2-2; possible D gene TRBD2, 5 bases. The germline gives CDR1 MDHEN, CDR2 SYDVKM. Deletions cut 3 bases from V and 5 bases from J, with 10 bases between. CDR3 length: 14 amino acids. The CDR3: CASSLFGNTGELFF. DNA of the CDR3: TGTGCCAGCAGTTTGTTCGGGAATACCGGGGAGCTGTTTTTT.

This rearrangement joins TRBV29-1 to TRBJ2-6; D is ambiguous. Trimming stripped 3 bases from V and 0 bases from J, with 9 bases between. This CDR3 is 15 amino acids long. The germline CDR1 and CDR2 sequences are SQVTM and ANQGSEA. In DNA, the CDR3 is TGCAGCGTTGATGAAAGGTTCTCTGGGGCCAACGTCCTGACTTTC. Amino acids: CSVDERFSGANVLTF. The full variable domain, with the rest looked up from reference TRBV29-1 and TRBJ2-6, is SAVISQKPSRDICQRGTSLTIQCQVDSQVTMMFWYRQQPGQSLTLIATANQGSEATYESGFVIDKFPISRPNLTFSTLTVSNMSPEDSSIYLCSVDERFSGANVLTFGAGSRLTVL.

The chain recombines TRBV27 with TRBJ2-1; D is unresolved. The CDR3 is 14 amino acids. The V gene's germline CDR1 is MNHEY and CDR2 SMNVEV (reference sequence). With 9 bases removed from V and 0 bases from J, the gap between germline ends came to 12 bases. The CDR3 DNA sequence: TGTGCCAGTACCAAGGCCATCTCCTACAATGAGCAGTTCTTC. Its protein is CASTKAISYNEQFF.

The chain couples TRBV7-2 to TRBJ1-5; TRBD1 is a possible D gene (5 bases). This CDR3 has 17 residues. The germline V gene encodes CDR1 SGHTA and CDR2 FQGNSA. V gave up 5 bases and J gave up 1 base, with 18 bases separating them. DNA of the CDR3: TGTGCCAGCAGCCCCGGCTGGGGGGGGGAGAGCAATCAGCCCCAGCATTTT. It translates to CASSPGWGGESNQPQHF.

This clone was detected only once. This chain links TRBV6-5 with TRBJ2-3; D not certain. V lost 6 bases, J lost 8 bases, and 12 bases lay in between. Germline V gene sequence: CDR1 MNHEY, CDR2 SVGAGI. This CDR3 has 12 amino acids. Here the CDR3 DNA reads TGTGCCAGCAGGGAAAACAAGGGTACGCAGTATTTT. Protein product: CASRENKGTQYF.

J is TRBJ2-7 and V is TRBV6-5, with 7 bases lining up with TRBD2. The trim removed 4 bases at V and 0 bases at J, leaving 9 bases unmatched. Germline-derived CDR1 and CDR2 are MNHEY and SVGAGI. CDR3 length: 16 amino acids. The CDR3 region is CASSSPRWEGSYEQYF. As DNA, the CDR3 is TGTGCCAGCAGTTCCCCGCGATGGGAGGGCTCCTACGAGCAGTACTTC.

The chain combines TRBV2 with TRBJ2-1; D possibly corresponds to TRBD2 (6 bases). This CDR3 is built from 11 residues. Germline V gene sequence: CDR1 SNHLY, CDR2 FYNNEI. The V end was cut by 6 bases, the J end by 7 bases, with 7 bases between. In DNA form, the CDR3 reads TGTGCCAGCAGCGGACTAAATGAGCAGTTCTTC. This gives the protein CASSGLNEQFF.

The rearrangement links TRBV2 to TRBJ2-5, with D tentatively TRBD2 (6 bases). Trimming stripped 2 bases from V and 0 bases from J, with 16 bases between. Germline CDR1 is SNHLY and CDR2 is FYNNEI. The CDR3 contains 17 residues. CDR3 nucleotide sequence: TGTGCCAGCAGTGAAAAAATTGGGGGAGGAGACCAAGAGACCCAGTACTTC. The encoded protein is CASSEKIGGGDQETQYF.